Reported below is one TCR beta chain. The antigen is unknown. The CDR3 end shows no conserved phenylalanine or tryptophan, and so a read error is likely. The data were taken from a study of blood T cells in healthy people across ages. Study-level points and caveats: Estimates of total diversity, which came from one million sequenced T cells, were considered to be underestimates. Researchers report that TCR beta diversity correlated strongly with naive T cell percentage.

A second PCR, run for about 7 to 11 cycles, used a sample-barcoded 5' primer plus a J-beta primer mix. TCRdb reanalysed the 5' RACE reads using MiXCR and keeps one entry per CDR3 protein. The sample lists about 1,500,000 distinct CDR3 sequences, 28% seen once, with more than 6% in the top ten. Donation came from healthy Caucasian individuals in Russia who were aged roughly 6 to 95. This CDR3 is built from 14 residues. The V gene lost 9 bases and the J gene lost 1 base, with 13 bases spanning the gap. Germline V gene lookup returns CDR1 MGHDK and CDR2 SYGVNS. The gene calls are TRBV25-1 and TRBJ2-1; D is undetermined. This TCR was recovered from a woman in her twenties or thirties in good health. The sequenced material came from blood. The chain's CDR3 is CASAPAISYNEQFC. The CDR3 DNA is TGTGCCAGTGCGCCAGCCATTTCCTACAATGAGCAGTTCTGC.